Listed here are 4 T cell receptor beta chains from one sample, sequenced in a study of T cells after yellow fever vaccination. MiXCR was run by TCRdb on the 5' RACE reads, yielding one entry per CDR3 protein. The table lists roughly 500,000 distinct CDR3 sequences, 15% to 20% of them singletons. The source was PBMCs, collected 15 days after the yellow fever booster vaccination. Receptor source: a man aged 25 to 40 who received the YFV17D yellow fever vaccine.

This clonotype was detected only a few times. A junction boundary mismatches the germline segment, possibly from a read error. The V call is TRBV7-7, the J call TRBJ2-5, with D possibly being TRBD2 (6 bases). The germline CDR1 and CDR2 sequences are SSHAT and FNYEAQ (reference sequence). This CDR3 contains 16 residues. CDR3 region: CASSYGGASTRETQYF. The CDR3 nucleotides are TGTGCTAGCAGCTACGGCGGGGCTAGCACCAGGGAGACCCAGTACTTC.

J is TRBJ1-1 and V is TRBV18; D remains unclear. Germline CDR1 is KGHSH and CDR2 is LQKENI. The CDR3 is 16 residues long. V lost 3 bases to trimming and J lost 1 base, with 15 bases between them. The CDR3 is CASSPGHGLGNTEAFF. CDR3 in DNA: TGTGCCAGCTCACCGGGCCACGGTCTCGGGAACACTGAAGCTTTCTTT.

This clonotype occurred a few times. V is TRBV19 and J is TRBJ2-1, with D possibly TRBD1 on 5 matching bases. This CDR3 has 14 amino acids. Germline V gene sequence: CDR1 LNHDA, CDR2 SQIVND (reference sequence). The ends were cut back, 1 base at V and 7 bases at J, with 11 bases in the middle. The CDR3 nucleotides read TGTGCCAGTAGTATAGTAGGGGCCAGTAATGAGCAGTTCTTC. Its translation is CASSIVGASNEQFF. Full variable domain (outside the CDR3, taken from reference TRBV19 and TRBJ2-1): DGGITQSPKYLFRKEGQNVTLSCEQNLNHDAMYWYRQDPGQGLRLIYYSQIVNDFQKGDIAEGYSVSREKKESFPLTVTSAQKNPTAFYLCASSIVGASNEQFFGPGTRLTVL.

This CDR3 is CATSAPGAGQPQHF. As DNA, the CDR3 is TGTGCCACCAGTGCCCCGGGGGCAGGGCAGCCCCAGCATTTT. The V call is TRBV24-1, the J call TRBJ1-5, with D possibly TRBD1 on 6 matching bases. The CDR3 has 14 amino acids. Germline CDR1 reads KGHDR; CDR2 reads SFDVKD. Trimming removed 5 bases at V and 7 bases at J, with 14 bases between.